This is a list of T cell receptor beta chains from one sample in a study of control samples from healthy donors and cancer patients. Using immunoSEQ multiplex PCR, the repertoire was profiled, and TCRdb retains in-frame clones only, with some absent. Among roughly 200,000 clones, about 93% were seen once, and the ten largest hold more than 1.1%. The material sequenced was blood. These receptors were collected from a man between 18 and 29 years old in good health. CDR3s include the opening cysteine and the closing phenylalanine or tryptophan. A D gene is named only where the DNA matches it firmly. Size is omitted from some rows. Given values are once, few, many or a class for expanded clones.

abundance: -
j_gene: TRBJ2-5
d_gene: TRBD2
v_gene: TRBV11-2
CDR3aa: CASSLKALAGGLKTQYF
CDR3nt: TGTGCCAGCAGCTTAAAGGCACTAGCGGGGGGATTAAAGACCCAGTACTTC

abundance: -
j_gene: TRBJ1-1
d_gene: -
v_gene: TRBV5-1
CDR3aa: CASSGTAGNTEAFF
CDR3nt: TGCGCCAGCAGCGGGACCGCAGGGAACACTGAAGCTTTCTTT

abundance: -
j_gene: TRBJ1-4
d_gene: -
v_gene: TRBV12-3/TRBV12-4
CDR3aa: CASSLTRGEKLFF
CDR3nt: TGTGCCAGCAGTTTAACCCGAGGTGAAAAACTGTTTTTT

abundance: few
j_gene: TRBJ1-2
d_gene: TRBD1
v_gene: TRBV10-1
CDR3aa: CASRNRDRVMYGYTF
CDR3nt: TGCGCCAGCAGAAACCGGGACAGGGTAATGTATGGCTACACCTTC

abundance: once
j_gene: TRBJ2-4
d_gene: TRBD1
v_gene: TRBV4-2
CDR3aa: CASSHDPPGQILAKNIQYF
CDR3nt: TGTGCCAGCAGCCATGATCCCCCGGGACAGATATTAGCCAAAAACATTCAGTACTTC

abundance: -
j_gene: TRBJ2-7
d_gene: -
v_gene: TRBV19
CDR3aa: CASSILDGTYEQYF
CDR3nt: TGTGCCAGTAGTATCTTGGACGGTACCTACGAGCAGTACTTC

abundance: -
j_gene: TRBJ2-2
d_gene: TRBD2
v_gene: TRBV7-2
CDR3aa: CASSLRRTSLVPGELFF
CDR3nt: TGTGCCAGCAGCCTCAGACGGACTAGCTTAGTTCCCGGGGAGCTGTTTTTT

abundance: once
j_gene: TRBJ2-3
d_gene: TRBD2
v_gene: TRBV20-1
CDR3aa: CSASPGLAGLDTQYF
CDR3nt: TGCAGTGCTAGTCCCGGGTTAGCGGGGTTAGATACGCAGTATTTT

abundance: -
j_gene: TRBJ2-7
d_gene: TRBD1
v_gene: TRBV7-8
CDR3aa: CASSTRGQGIEQYF
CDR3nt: TGTGCCAGCAGTACAAGAGGACAGGGGATCGAGCAGTACTTC

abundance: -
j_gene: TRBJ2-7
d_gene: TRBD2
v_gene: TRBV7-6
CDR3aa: CASSLGLAGGSYEQYF
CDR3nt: TGTGCCAGCAGCCTGGGACTAGCGGGGGGATCCTACGAGCAGTACTTC

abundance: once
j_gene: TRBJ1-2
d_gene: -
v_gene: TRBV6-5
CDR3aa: CASRHRTANYGYTF
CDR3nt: TGTGCCAGCAGACACCGTACAGCTAACTATGGCTACACCTTC

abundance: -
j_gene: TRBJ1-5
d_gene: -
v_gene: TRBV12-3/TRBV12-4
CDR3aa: CASSSGGQPQHF
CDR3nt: TGTGCCAGCAGTTCGGGTGGACAGCCCCAGCATTTT